This TCR beta chain derives from a study of T cells in tuberculosis. In the study overall: Sequenced TCRs come from CD1B-GMM tetramer-binding T cells. Regarding the study as a whole: Active tuberculosis alpha repertoires lay closer to GMM-specific TCRs than controls'.

Specified time point: new active TB diagnosis, blood taken before or within 7 days of starting treatment. The data were produced by immunoSEQ multiplex PCR, yet TCRdb's version contains in-frame clones alone and is incomplete. The sample consists of approximately 30,000 clones, 87% of them appearing once. For this clone: What it binds is unknown.

V was clipped by 5 bases and J by 2 bases; unmatched bases: 7. Germline V gene data show CDR1 as MDHEN and CDR2 as SYDVKM. The CDR3 contains 16 residues. The sequencing here drew on PBMCs, taken at tuberculosis diagnosis. The V call is TRBV28, the J call TRBJ2-3; TRBD2 matches 10 bases. The clonotype comes from an adult with tuberculosis. The CDR3 coding sequence is TGTGCCAGCAGTGGAGATAGCGGGGGGTACACAGATACGCAGTATTTT. Translating gives CASSGDSGGYTDTQYF.